This T cell receptor beta chain comes out of a study of CD8 T cells in ankylosing spondylitis. CDR1 SGHKS and CDR2 YYEKEE come from the germline V gene (reference sequence). The CDR3 consists of 15 residues. V dropped 2 bases and J dropped 3 bases, with 14 bases sitting between them. The study's findings and limits: Previously reported in reactive arthritis synovial fluid and blood were some of the motif variants. Roughly eight highly homologous variants made up a TCR beta motif that seemed to typify ankylosing spondylitis blood. Clones tied to disease were said to be significantly enriched in matched ankylosing spondylitis synovial fluid.

MiXCR was run by TCRdb on the 5' RACE reads, yielding one entry per CDR3 protein. The repertoire includes hundreds of thousands of distinct CDR3 sequences, 20% to 30% of them detected once, and 6.6% sits in the top ten. As to this clonotype: Its cognate antigen is unknown.

The chain combines TRBV5-5 with TRBJ1-1; D perhaps matches TRBD1 (5 bases). The TCR comes from a male donor with ankylosing spondylitis or in good health (not recorded which). The specimen sequenced was blood, either unsorted or a sorted T cell fraction (not recorded which). CDR3 residues: CASSFFPGRDTEAFF. CDR3 DNA: TGTGCCAGCAGCTTTTTCCCAGGGAGGGACACTGAAGCTTTCTTT.